This TCR beta chain was recorded in a study of blood T cells in healthy people across ages. Study-level points and caveats: Naive CD4+ cell counts and diversity both ran higher in long-lived than in aged donors.

This clonotype was observed a handful of times. Its antigen remains unidentified. The CDR3 spans 15 residues. CDR1 and CDR2 from the germline V gene are SGHRS and YFSETQ. Together with a sample-barcoded 5' primer, a J-beta primer mix was included in a second PCR lasting roughly 6 to 12 cycles. Each CDR3 protein is one row after TCRdb ran MiXCR on the 5' RACE reads. The data contain 800,000 to 950,000 distinct CDR3 sequences, about 48% of them singletons. This TCR was recovered from a man younger than 45 in good health. The V and J genes are TRBV5-1 and TRBJ2-5, with D tentatively TRBD1 (5 bases). The J call may not be correct, given that the DNA end is closer to TRBJ2-7. The sample comprised blood. CDR3 protein: CASSLVERGGYEQYF. DNA for the CDR3: TGCGCCAGCAGCTTGGTGGAAAGGGGTGGTTACGAGCAGTACTTC.